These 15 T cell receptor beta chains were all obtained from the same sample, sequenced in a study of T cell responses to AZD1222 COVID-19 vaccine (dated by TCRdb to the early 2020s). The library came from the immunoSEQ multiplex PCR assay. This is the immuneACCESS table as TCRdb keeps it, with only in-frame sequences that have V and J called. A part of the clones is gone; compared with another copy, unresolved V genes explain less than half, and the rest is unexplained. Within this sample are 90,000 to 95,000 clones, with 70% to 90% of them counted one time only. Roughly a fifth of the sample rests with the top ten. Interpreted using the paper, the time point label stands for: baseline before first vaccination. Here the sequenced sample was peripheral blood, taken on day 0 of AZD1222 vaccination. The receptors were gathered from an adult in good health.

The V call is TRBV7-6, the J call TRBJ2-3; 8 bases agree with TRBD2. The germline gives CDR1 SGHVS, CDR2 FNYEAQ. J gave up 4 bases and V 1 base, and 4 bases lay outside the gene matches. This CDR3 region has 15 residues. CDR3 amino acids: CASSLGVAGSDTQYF. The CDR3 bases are TGTGCCAGCAGCTTAGGTGTAGCGGGATCAGATACGCAGTATTTT.

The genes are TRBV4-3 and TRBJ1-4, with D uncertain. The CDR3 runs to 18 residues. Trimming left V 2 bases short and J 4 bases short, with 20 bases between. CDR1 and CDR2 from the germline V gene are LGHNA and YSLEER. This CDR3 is CASSQIGLLGNYNEKLFF. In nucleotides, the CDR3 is TGCGCCAGCAGCCAAATCGGACTCCTCGGAAATTATAATGAAAAACTGTTTTTT.

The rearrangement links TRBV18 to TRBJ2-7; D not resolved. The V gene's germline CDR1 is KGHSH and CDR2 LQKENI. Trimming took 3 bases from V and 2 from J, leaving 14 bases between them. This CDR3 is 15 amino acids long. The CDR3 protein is CASSPGAARAYEQYF. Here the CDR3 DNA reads TGTGCCAGCTCACCCGGCGCGGCCAGAGCCTACGAGCAGTACTTC.

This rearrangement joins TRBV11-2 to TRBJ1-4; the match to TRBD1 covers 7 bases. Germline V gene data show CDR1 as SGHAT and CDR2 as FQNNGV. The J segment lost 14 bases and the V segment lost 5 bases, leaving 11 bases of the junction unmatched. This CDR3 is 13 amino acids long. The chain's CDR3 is CASSEGLTGSLFF. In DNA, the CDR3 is TGTGCCAGCAGCGAAGGGCTGACAGGGAGTCTGTTTTTT.

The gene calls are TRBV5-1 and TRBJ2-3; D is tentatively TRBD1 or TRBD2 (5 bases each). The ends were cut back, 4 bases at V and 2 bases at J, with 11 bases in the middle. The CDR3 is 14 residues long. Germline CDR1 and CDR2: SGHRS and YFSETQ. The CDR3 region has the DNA TGCGCCAGCAGCCTGAGGGGTGACACAGATACGCAGTATTTT. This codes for CASSLRGDTDTQYF. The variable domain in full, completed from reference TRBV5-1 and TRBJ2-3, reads KAGVTQTPRYLIKTRGQQVTLSCSPISGHRSVSWYQQTPGQGLQFLFEYFSETQRNKGNFPGRFSGRQFSNSRSEMNVSTLELGDSALYLCASSLRGDTDTQYFGPGTRLTVL.

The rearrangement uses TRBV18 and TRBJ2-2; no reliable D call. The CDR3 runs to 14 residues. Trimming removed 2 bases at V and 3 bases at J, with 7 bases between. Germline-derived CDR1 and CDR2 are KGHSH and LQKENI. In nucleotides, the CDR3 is TGTGCCAGCTCACCAAGCAGGTACACCGGGGAGCTGTTTTTT. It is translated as CASSPSRYTGELFF. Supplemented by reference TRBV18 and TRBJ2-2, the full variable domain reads NAGVMQNPRHLVRRRGQEARLRCSPMKGHSHVYWYRQLPEEGLKFMVYLQKENIIDESGMPKERFSAEFPKEGPSILRIQQVVRGDSAAYFCASSPSRYTGELFFGEGSRLTVL.

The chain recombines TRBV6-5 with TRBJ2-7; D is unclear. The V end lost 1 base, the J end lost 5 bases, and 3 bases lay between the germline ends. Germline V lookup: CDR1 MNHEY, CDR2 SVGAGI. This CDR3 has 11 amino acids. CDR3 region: CASSYLHEQYF. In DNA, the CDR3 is TGTGCCAGCAGTTACTTACACGAGCAGTACTTC.

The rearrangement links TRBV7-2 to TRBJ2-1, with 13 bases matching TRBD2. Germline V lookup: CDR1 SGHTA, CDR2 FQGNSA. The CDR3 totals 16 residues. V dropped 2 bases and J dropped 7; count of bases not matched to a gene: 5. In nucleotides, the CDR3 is TGTGCCAGCAGCTTAAAGACTAGCGGGAGGCTTAATGAGCAGTTCTTC. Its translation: CASSLKTSGRLNEQFF.

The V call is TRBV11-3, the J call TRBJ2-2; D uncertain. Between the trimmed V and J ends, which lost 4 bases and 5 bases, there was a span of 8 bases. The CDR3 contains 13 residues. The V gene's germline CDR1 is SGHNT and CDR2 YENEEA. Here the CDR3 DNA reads TGTGCCAGCAGCTCCAGAGAAACCGGGGAGCTGTTTTTT. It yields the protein CASSSRETGELFF.

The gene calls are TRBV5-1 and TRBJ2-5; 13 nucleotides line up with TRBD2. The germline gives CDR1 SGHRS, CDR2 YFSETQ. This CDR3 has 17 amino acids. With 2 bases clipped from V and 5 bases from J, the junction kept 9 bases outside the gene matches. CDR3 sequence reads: CASSLRTSGGPGETQYF. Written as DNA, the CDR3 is TGCGCCAGCAGCTTACGGACTAGCGGGGGCCCCGGGGAGACCCAGTACTTC.

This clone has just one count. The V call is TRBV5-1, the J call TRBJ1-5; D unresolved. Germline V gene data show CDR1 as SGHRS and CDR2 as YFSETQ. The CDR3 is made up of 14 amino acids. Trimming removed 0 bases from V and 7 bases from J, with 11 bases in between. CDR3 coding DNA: TGCGCCAGCAGCTTGGATGGGAATGGGCAGCCCCAGCATTTT. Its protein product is CASSLDGNGQPQHF.

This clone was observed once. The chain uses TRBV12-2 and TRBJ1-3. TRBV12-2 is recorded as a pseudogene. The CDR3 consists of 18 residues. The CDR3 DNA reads TGTGCAAGTCGCTTACCGGGGCCAAGAACGTTCTCTGGAAACACCATATATTTT. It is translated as CASRLPGPRTFSGNTIYF.

In nucleotides, the CDR3 is TGTGCCAGTAGTTCACAGGGGGCAGCGTCTGGCTACACCTTC. Amino acids: CASSSQGAASGYTF. The chain is built from TRBV19 and TRBJ1-2, with 9 bases lining up with TRBD1. Trimming took 5 bases from V and 7 from J; bases not matched to a gene: 8. The CDR3 spans 14 residues. Germline CDR1 is LNHDA and CDR2 is SQIVND (reference sequence).

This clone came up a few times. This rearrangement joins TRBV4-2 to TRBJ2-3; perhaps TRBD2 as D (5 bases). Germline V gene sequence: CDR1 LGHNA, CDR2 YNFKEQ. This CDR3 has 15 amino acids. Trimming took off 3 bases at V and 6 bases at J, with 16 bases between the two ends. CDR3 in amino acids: CASSQGEGPTDTQYF. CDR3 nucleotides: TGTGCCAGCAGCCAGGGCGAGGGTCCCACGGATACGCAGTATTTT.

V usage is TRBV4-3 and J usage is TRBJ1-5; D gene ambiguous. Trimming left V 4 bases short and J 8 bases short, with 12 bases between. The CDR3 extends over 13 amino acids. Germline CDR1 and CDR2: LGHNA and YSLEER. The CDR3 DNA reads TGCGCCAGCAGCCTCCTCCGGGGTGAGCCCCAGCATTTT. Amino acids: CASSLLRGEPQHF.